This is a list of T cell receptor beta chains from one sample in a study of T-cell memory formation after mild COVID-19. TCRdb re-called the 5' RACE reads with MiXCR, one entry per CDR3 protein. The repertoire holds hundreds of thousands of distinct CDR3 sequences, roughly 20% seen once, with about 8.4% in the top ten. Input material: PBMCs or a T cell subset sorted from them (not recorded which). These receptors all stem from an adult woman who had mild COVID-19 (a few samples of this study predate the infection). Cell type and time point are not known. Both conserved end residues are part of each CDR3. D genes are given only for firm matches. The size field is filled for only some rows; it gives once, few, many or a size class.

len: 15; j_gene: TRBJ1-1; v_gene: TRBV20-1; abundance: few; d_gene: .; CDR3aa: CSARRTGTGNTEAFF; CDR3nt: TGCAGTGCTAGACGTACAGGGACCGGGAACACTGAAGCTTTCTTT
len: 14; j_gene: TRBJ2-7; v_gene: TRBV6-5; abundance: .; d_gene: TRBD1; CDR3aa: CASSYRDSPYEQYF; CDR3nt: TGTGCCAGCAGCTACCGGGACAGCCCCTACGAGCAGTACTTC
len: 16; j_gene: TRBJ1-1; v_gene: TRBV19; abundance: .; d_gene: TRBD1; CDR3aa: CASSPRPTGKNTEAFF; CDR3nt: TGTGCCAGTAGTCCCCGCCCGACAGGGAAGAACACTGAAGCTTTCTTT
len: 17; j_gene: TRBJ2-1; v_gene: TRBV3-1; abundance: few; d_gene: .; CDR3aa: CASSQGSGIQDRNEQFF; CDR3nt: TGTGCCAGCAGCCAAGGAAGTGGTATACAGGATCGGAATGAGCAGTTCTTC
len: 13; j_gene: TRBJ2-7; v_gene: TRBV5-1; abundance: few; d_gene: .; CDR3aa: CASSPEGAYEQYF; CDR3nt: TGCGCCAGCAGCCCCGAGGGGGCCTACGAGCAGTACTTC
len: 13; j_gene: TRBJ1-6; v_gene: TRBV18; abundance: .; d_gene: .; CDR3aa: CASSPQTDSPLHF; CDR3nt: TGTGCCAGCTCACCACAGACCGACTCACCCCTCCACTTT
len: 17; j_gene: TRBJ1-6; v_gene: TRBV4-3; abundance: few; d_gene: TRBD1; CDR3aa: CASSQARDREINSPLHF; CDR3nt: TGCGCCAGCAGCCAGGCCCGGGACAGGGAGATAAATTCACCCCTCCACTTT
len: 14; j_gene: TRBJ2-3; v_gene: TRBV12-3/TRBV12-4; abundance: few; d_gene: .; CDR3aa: CASNLQGPTDTQYF; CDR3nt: TGTGCCAGCAACCTACAGGGACCCACAGATACGCAGTATTTT
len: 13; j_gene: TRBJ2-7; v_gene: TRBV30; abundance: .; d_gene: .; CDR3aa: CALIQGRNYEQYF; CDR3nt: TGTGCCCTGATCCAGGGCAGGAACTACGAGCAGTACTTC
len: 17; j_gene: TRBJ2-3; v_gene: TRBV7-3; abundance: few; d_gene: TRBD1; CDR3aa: CASSSGVGQGDTDTQYF; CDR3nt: TGTGCCAGCAGCTCTGGCGTCGGGCAGGGGGACACAGATACGCAGTATTTT
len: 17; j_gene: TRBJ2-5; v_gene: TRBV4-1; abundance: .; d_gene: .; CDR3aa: CASSQAPPGSPKETQYF; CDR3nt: TGCGCCAGCAGCCAAGCTCCCCCGGGAAGCCCCAAAGAGACCCAGTACTTC